This T cell receptor (beta chain) comes out of a study of type 1 regulatory T cells. Study context: T-allo10 is a Tr1-enriched, alloantigen-specific CD4 T cell product made in vitro.

Looked up from germline, CDR1 is KGHSH and CDR2 is LQKENI. The J segment lost 0 bases and the V segment lost 4 bases, leaving 3 bases of the junction unmatched. The CDR3 has 15 residues. The graft donor-derived T-allo10 cells reportedly recognize host alloantigens, are anergic, and suppress alloantigen-specifically. TCRdb re-derived calls from the reads in MiXCR, one entry per CDR3 protein. Altogether around 62,000 distinct CDR3 sequences are present, around 63% being singletons, with the ten largest covering 7.6%. As regards this clonotype: Its cognate antigen is unknown.

The receptor was derived from a human donor in good health. The chain joins TRBV18 to TRBJ2-3, with 8 positions matching TRBD1. The sequencing input was cultured T cells, either the whole culture or a sorted T cell fraction (not recorded which). Sample subset: Tr1-enriched cell product generated in vitro against host alloantigens. CDR3 residues: CASSQTGASTDTQYF. In DNA, the CDR3 is TGTGCCAGCTCACAGACAGGGGCCAGCACAGATACGCAGTATTTT.